One and the same sample provided the 8 T cell receptor beta chains below, sequenced in a study of blood T cell repertoires in COVID-19. Generated by immunoSEQ multiplex PCR, the TCRdb table keeps only in-frame clones and is missing some. The sample includes over 140,000 clones, approximately 84% seen only once; the top ten take 3.5% to 4.5%. Source material: peripheral blood. These receptors all stem from a woman aged 60-70 years with acute or convalescent COVID-19.

The chain joins TRBV5-1 to TRBJ1-1, with 9 positions matching TRBD1. CDR1 is SGHRS, CDR2 YFSETQ, per germline. V was pared by 2 bases and J by 2 bases, with 16 bases of the junction left unmatched. This CDR3 is built from 19 residues. CDR3 sequence reads: CASSFLTGTGRLENTEAFF. CDR3 DNA: TGCGCCAGCAGCTTTCTTACCGGGACAGGGAGGTTGGAAAACACTGAAGCTTTCTTT.

V usage is TRBV30 and J usage is TRBJ2-2, with a tentative D call TRBD1 (6 bases). The CDR3 contains 11 residues. Germline loops: CDR1 GTSNPN, CDR2 SVGIG (reference sequence). V lost 7 bases, J lost 6 bases, and 9 bases lay in between. Here the CDR3 reads CASQGAGELFF. In DNA, the CDR3 is TGTGCCTCACAGGGCGCCGGGGAGCTGTTTTTT.

The V call is TRBV18, the J call TRBJ1-6, with a weak D call TRBD1 (6 bases). In germline, CDR1 is KGHSH, CDR2 LQKENI. The CDR3 length is 14 residues. Trimming took 1 base from V and 7 from J, leaving 8 bases between them. The CDR3 region is CASSPRGLNSPLHF. The CDR3 bases are TGTGCCAGCTCACCACGGGGGCTCAATTCACCCCTCCACTTT.

This clone has more than one count but fewer than ten. In DNA, the CDR3 is TGTGCCAGCAAGCCCACCACCGGGGAGCTGTTTTTT. Translating it yields CASKPTTGELFF. The chain joins TRBV2 to TRBJ2-2; the D is unclear. Germline lookup yields CDR1 SNHLY and CDR2 FYNNEI. CDR3 length: 12 residues. Trimming took off 7 bases at V and 4 bases at J, with 7 bases between the two ends.

CDR3 in DNA: TGTGCCAGCAGTTTAAGCCAGACAGGGGGCCGAGTACGCGAGCAGTACTTC. Amino acid sequence: CASSLSQTGGRVREQYF. The V and J genes are TRBV27 and TRBJ2-7; 10 nucleotides match TRBD1. V was clipped by 2 bases and J by 6 bases; unmatched bases: 13. The CDR3 has 17 amino acids. Germline V gene data show CDR1 as MNHEY and CDR2 as SMNVEV (reference sequence).

This rearrangement joins TRBV19 to TRBJ2-3, with 9 bases matching TRBD2. CDR3 length: 15 amino acids. CDR1 is LNHDA and CDR2 is SQIVND in the germline V gene (reference sequence). V lost 10 bases to trimming and J lost 2 bases; unmatched junction nucleotides: 10. Here the CDR3 reads CATRPGTSYTDTQYF. CDR3 sequence (DNA): TGTGCCACTCGGCCCGGGACTAGCTACACAGATACGCAGTATTTT.

This clone was seen just once. This rearrangement joins TRBV4-3 to TRBJ2-7, with TRBD2 matching over 11 bases. V was pared by 0 bases and J by 6 bases, with 4 bases of the junction left unmatched. Germline V lookup: CDR1 LGHNA, CDR2 YSLEER. This CDR3 has 15 amino acids. Written as DNA, the CDR3 is TGCGCCAGCAGCCAAGAGTACCTAGCGGGAGGCGAGCAGTACTTC. It codes for CASSQEYLAGGEQYF.

This clone was detected once. This chain links TRBV28 with TRBJ2-7; weak D call: TRBD2 (7 bases). The V gene's germline CDR1 is MDHEN and CDR2 SYDVKM. The CDR3 extends over 16 amino acids. Trimming removed 6 bases at V and 4 bases at J, with 22 bases between. In DNA, the CDR3 is TGTGCCAGCAGACTTAACAGGGAGGGAATCTATTACGAGCAGTACTTC. Residues: CASRLNREGIYYEQYF.